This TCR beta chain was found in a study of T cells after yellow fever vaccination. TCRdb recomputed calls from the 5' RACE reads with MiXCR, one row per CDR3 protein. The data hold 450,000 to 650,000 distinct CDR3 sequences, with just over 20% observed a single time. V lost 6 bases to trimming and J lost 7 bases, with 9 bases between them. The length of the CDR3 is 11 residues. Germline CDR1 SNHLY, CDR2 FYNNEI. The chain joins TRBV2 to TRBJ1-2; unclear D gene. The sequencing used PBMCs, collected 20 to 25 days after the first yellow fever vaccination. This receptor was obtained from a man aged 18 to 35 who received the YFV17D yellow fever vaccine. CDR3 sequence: CASRRLPGYTF. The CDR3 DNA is TGTGCCAGCAGGAGACTTCCTGGCTACACCTTC.